This T cell receptor (beta chain) was recorded in a study of blood T cells in healthy people across ages. Turning to this clonotype: Its antigen is undetermined.

It was with a sample-barcoded 5' primer and a J-beta primer mix that a second PCR of roughly 7 to 12 cycles was run. Each cDNA molecule was tagged by a template-switch adaptor with 12 random nucleotides. MiXCR, run by TCRdb on the 5' RACE reads, gives a single entry per CDR3 protein. The profile shows over 600,000 distinct CDR3 sequences, roughly 21% of them singletons. The CDR3 loop spans 14 amino acids. The V gene's germline CDR1 is SGHRS and CDR2 YFSETQ. The study, taken as a whole, reports: As age increased, TCR beta diversity per million T cells fell in a roughly linear fashion.

Total RNA, at least 6 micrograms per sample, was extracted from PBMCs. This clonotype originated in a man between 65 and 79 years old in good health. This chain connects TRBV5-1 to TRBJ2-5; no clear D. With the DNA end fitting TRBJ2-7 better, the J assignment may be wrong. Source material: blood. The CDR3 DNA follows: TGCGCCAGCAGCGGGGATGGCAACTCCTACGAGCAGTACTTC. This gives the protein CASSGDGNSYEQYF.